Listed below are T cell receptor beta chains from one sample, sequenced in a study of T cell responses to AZD1222 COVID-19 vaccine. Sequenced by immunoSEQ multiplex PCR; TCRdb stores in-frame clones only, minus some. The data show under 130,000 clones, 90% seen once. Sequencing was performed on peripheral blood, taken on day 0 of AZD1222 vaccination. These receptors were taken from an adult in good health. CDR3s include the opening cysteine and the closing phenylalanine or tryptophan. A D gene is named only where the DNA matches it firmly. For some rows the clone size is stated as once, few or many, or as a class when expanded; others skip it.

length: 16; size: NA; V: TRBV6-1; J: TRBJ2-7; D: NA; DNA: TGTGCCAGCAGTGAACCCTTAACTAGTCTCCGGTACGAGCAGTACTTC; CDR3: CASSEPLTSLRYEQYF
length: 16; size: NA; V: TRBV7-6; J: TRBJ1-4; D: TRBD1; DNA: TGTGCCAGCAGCTTAGCGCAGACAGGGGGCGGTGAAAAACTGTTTTTT; CDR3: CASSLAQTGGGEKLFF
length: 15; size: NA; V: TRBV19; J: TRBJ1-5; D: NA; DNA: TGTGCCAGTAGTCCCTTTTGGGGTCCCAATCAGCCCCAGCATTTT; CDR3: CASSPFWGPNQPQHF
length: 16; size: NA; V: TRBV19; J: TRBJ2-7; D: NA; DNA: TGTGCCAGTAGTATTCAAGGCGGGTCCGTCAGCTACGAGCAGTACTTC; CDR3: CASSIQGGSVSYEQYF
length: 15; size: NA; V: TRBV28; J: TRBJ1-4; D: TRBD1; DNA: TGTGCCAGCAGTTTATTGGAACAGGGGGTTGAAAAACTGTTTTTT; CDR3: CASSLLEQGVEKLFF
length: 19; size: NA; V: TRBV5-1; J: TRBJ2-7; D: TRBD2; DNA: TGCGCCAGCAGCTTGGCAATGACTGGTAGCGGGGGGCCGTCCTACGAGCAGTACTTC; CDR3: CASSLAMTGSGGPSYEQYF
length: 13; size: NA; V: TRBV19; J: TRBJ1-6; D: NA; DNA: TGTGCCAGCTCCCAGGGACAAACGTCACCCCTCCACTTT; CDR3: CASSQGQTSPLHF
length: 15; size: NA; V: TRBV9; J: TRBJ1-6; D: NA; DNA: TGTGCCAGCAGCGTAGACGGACACTATAATTCACCCCTCCACTTT; CDR3: CASSVDGHYNSPLHF
length: 12; size: NA; V: TRBV28; J: TRBJ2-7; D: TRBD1; DNA: TGTGCCAGCAGTCGACAGGGGGTCGAGCAGTACTTC; CDR3: CASSRQGVEQYF
length: 15; size: NA; V: TRBV6-5; J: TRBJ1-3; D: TRBD1; DNA: TGTGCCAGCAGAGCCACAGGGGATTCTGGAAACACCATATATTTT; CDR3: CASRATGDSGNTIYF
length: 14; size: NA; V: TRBV7-8; J: TRBJ1-2; D: NA; DNA: TGTGCCAGCACATCTCAGGGAGCTAACTATGGCTACACCTTC; CDR3: CASTSQGANYGYTF
length: 14; size: NA; V: TRBV6-5; J: TRBJ2-2; D: TRBD2; DNA: TGTGCCAGCGGTCTAGCGGGGTCTAACGGGGAGCTGTTTTTT; CDR3: CASGLAGSNGELFF
length: 17; size: NA; V: TRBV4-3; J: TRBJ1-3; D: NA; DNA: TGCGCCAGCAGCCAAGAAAGCCCGCGTGCTCTGGGAAACACCATATATTTT; CDR3: CASSQESPRALGNTIYF
length: 18; size: NA; V: TRBV5-1; J: TRBJ1-3; D: NA; DNA: TGCGCCAGCAGCTTGGGGTGGTTGGGGCAGAGCTCTGGAAACACCATATATTTT; CDR3: CASSLGWLGQSSGNTIYF
length: 15; size: NA; V: TRBV7-8; J: TRBJ2-7; D: TRBD1; DNA: TGTGCCAGCAGCTTAAACCGGACAGGGCGAAACGAGCAGTACTTC; CDR3: CASSLNRTGRNEQYF
length: 14; size: few; V: TRBV10-1; J: TRBJ2-3; D: TRBD1; DNA: TGCGCCAGCAGAACCGGGACAGGGGGAGATACGCAGTATTTT; CDR3: CASRTGTGGDTQYF
length: 16; size: once; V: TRBV7-6; J: TRBJ2-2; D: NA; DNA: TGTGCCAGCAGCTTAGGTGCGGTCTCCAACACCGGGGAGCTGTTTTTT; CDR3: CASSLGAVSNTGELFF
length: 13; size: NA; V: TRBV9; J: TRBJ1-2; D: NA; DNA: TGTGCCAGCAGCGTAGGGGGGGAGGCTGGCTACACCTTC; CDR3: CASSVGGEAGYTF
length: 14; size: NA; V: TRBV24-1; J: TRBJ1-4; D: NA; DNA: TGTGCCACCAGTGATCCAGGGGTGAATGAAAAACTGTTTTTT; CDR3: CATSDPGVNEKLFF
length: 16; size: NA; V: TRBV27; J: TRBJ1-4; D: TRBD1; DNA: TGTGCCAGCAGGTCCGGGACAGGTTATAGGAATGAAAAACTGTTTTTT; CDR3: CASRSGTGYRNEKLFF
length: 13; size: NA; V: TRBV6-5; J: TRBJ1-1; D: NA; DNA: TGTGCCTCCCAAGGACAGAAGGGCACTGAAGCTTTCTTT; CDR3: CASQGQKGTEAFF
length: 17; size: many; V: TRBV5-6; J: TRBJ2-2; D: TRBD1; DNA: TGTGCCAGCAGCTTCCGACAGGGGACGTCGAACACCGGGGAGCTGTTTTTT; CDR3: CASSFRQGTSNTGELFF
length: 14; size: NA; V: TRBV14; J: TRBJ2-1; D: TRBD2; DNA: TGTGCCAGCAGCCAAGCGGGGGGGTACAATGAGCAGTTCTTC; CDR3: CASSQAGGYNEQFF
length: 14; size: NA; V: TRBV30; J: TRBJ2-3; D: TRBD2; DNA: TGTGCCTGGAGTCCCGATCTCCTAGCGGGGGGGCGGTATTTT; CDR3: CAWSPDLLAGGRYF
length: 16; size: NA; V: TRBV4-3; J: TRBJ1-4; D: NA; DNA: TGCGCCAGCAGCCAAAGCACATACCTAACTAATGAAAAACTGTTTTTT; CDR3: CASSQSTYLTNEKLFF
length: 15; size: once; V: TRBV4-3; J: TRBJ1-4; D: NA; DNA: TGCGCCAGCAGCCAAGACCCGGGGATCCGCGAAAAACTGTTTTTT; CDR3: CASSQDPGIREKLFF
length: 13; size: few; V: TRBV6-5; J: TRBJ1-2; D: NA; DNA: TGTGCCAGCAGTCTGGCGGGGAGCTATGGCTACACCTTC; CDR3: CASSLAGSYGYTF
length: 18; size: NA; V: TRBV21-1; J: TRBJ1-5; D: NA; DNA: TGTGCCAGCAGCAAATGGACCGACCGGGACAGGGTCAATCAGCCCCAGCATTTT; CDR3: CASSKWTDRDRVNQPQHF
length: 14; size: NA; V: TRBV27; J: TRBJ1-4; D: NA; DNA: TGTGCCAGCAGTCCATGGTCGGGGTATGAAAAACTGTTTTTT; CDR3: CASSPWSGYEKLFF
length: 15; size: NA; V: TRBV28; J: TRBJ2-1; D: NA; DNA: TGTGCCAGCAGCACCTTTGGATCAGGGGACAATGAGCAGTTCTTC; CDR3: CASSTFGSGDNEQFF
length: 15; size: NA; V: TRBV24-1; J: TRBJ1-2; D: NA; DNA: TGTGCCACCAGTGGTATAGGGGCAGGGGCCTATGGCTACACCTTC; CDR3: CATSGIGAGAYGYTF
length: 12; size: NA; V: TRBV6-5; J: TRBJ1-2; D: TRBD1; DNA: TGTGCCAGCAGACAGGGGAACTATGGCTACACCTTC; CDR3: CASRQGNYGYTF
length: 16; size: NA; V: TRBV7-8; J: TRBJ2-5; D: TRBD2; DNA: TGTGCCAGCAGCCCCCGTAGTAGCGGGGGGCACGAGACCCAGTACTTC; CDR3: CASSPRSSGGHETQYF
length: 13; size: NA; V: TRBV18; J: TRBJ2-7; D: NA; DNA: TGTGCCAGCTCTCCCAGGGTGACGTACGAGCAGTACTTC; CDR3: CASSPRVTYEQYF
length: 17; size: NA; V: TRBV28; J: TRBJ2-6; D: TRBD1; DNA: TGTGCCAGCAGCCCTGACAGGGGAGGCTCTGGGGCCAACGTCCTGACTTTC; CDR3: CASSPDRGGSGANVLTF
length: 13; size: NA; V: TRBV6-5; J: TRBJ1-1; D: NA; DNA: TGTGCCAGCAGCTACTGGATAACATCCGAAGCTTTCTTT; CDR3: CASSYWITSEAFF
length: 16; size: NA; V: TRBV18; J: TRBJ1-4; D: TRBD1; DNA: TGTGCCAGCTCACCTTCGACAGGGGGCATTAATGAAAAACTGTTTTTT; CDR3: CASSPSTGGINEKLFF
length: 17; size: NA; V: TRBV18; J: TRBJ1-2; D: NA; DNA: TGTGCCAGCTCACCAGGGGCAAGGCAACCTGATAACTATGGCTACACCTTC; CDR3: CASSPGARQPDNYGYTF
length: 18; size: NA; V: TRBV21-1; J: TRBJ2-7; D: NA; DNA: TGTGCCAGCAGCAAAGCGAGATTCGGGACAGGCCGGGACTACGAGCAGTACTTC; CDR3: CASSKARFGTGRDYEQYF
length: 15; size: NA; V: TRBV28; J: TRBJ2-7; D: NA; DNA: TGTGCCAGCGACTCACCGGGACTCAATTTAGGCGAGCAGTACTTC; CDR3: CASDSPGLNLGEQYF
length: 15; size: NA; V: TRBV6-5; J: TRBJ1-4; D: NA; DNA: TGTGCCAGCAGTTACCGCGCGGCTGTTAATGAAAAACTGTTTTTT; CDR3: CASSYRAAVNEKLFF
length: 12; size: once; V: TRBV28; J: TRBJ1-1; D: NA; DNA: TGTGCCAGCAGTTTATGGGACACTGAAGCTTTCTTT; CDR3: CASSLWDTEAFF
length: 14; size: NA; V: TRBV29-1; J: TRBJ1-6; D: TRBD1; DNA: TGCAGCGTGATGACAGGGACCAATAATTCACCCCTCCACTTT; CDR3: CSVMTGTNNSPLHF
length: 13; size: NA; V: TRBV27; J: TRBJ1-2; D: NA; DNA: TGTGCCAGCAGTATGGACGGACCCTATGGCTACACCTTC; CDR3: CASSMDGPYGYTF
length: 15; size: NA; V: TRBV3-1/TRBV3-2; J: TRBJ1-4; D: NA; DNA: TGTGCCAGCAGCCAAGGGGGACGGACTAATGAAAAACTGTTTTTT; CDR3: CASSQGGRTNEKLFF
length: 13; size: NA; V: TRBV6-4; J: TRBJ2-1; D: NA; DNA: TGTGCCAGCAGTGCCAGGGCTGAAGATGAGCAGTTCTTC; CDR3: CASSARAEDEQFF
length: 16; size: NA; V: TRBV19; J: TRBJ1-3; D: TRBD1; DNA: TGTGCCAGTAGCCTGGACAGGAGGAGCTCTGGAAACACCATATATTTT; CDR3: CASSLDRRSSGNTIYF
length: 10; size: NA; V: TRBV5-8; J: TRBJ1-1; D: NA; DNA: TGTGCCAGCAGCTTGGCGCTGGGTTTCTTT; CDR3: CASSLALGFF
length: 13; size: NA; V: TRBV6-5; J: TRBJ1-1; D: NA; DNA: TGTGCCAGCAGTAACACCGGGACAAGGAGAGCTTTCTTT; CDR3: CASSNTGTRRAFF
length: 14; size: once; V: TRBV5-1; J: TRBJ1-1; D: NA; DNA: TGCGCCAGCAGCTTGGTCGGAGAAAAGGTTCGGGCTTTCTTT; CDR3: CASSLVGEKVRAFF
length: 13; size: NA; V: TRBV14; J: TRBJ2-4; D: TRBD2; DNA: TGTGCCAGCAGCCAATTGCGGGGGGACATTCAGTACTTC; CDR3: CASSQLRGDIQYF
length: 16; size: NA; V: TRBV5-4; J: TRBJ2-7; D: NA; DNA: TGTGCCAGCAGCGCGGCTCAAGGACCGTTAGCCTACGAGCAGTACTTC; CDR3: CASSAAQGPLAYEQYF
length: 14; size: NA; V: TRBV5-1; J: TRBJ1-1; D: TRBD1; DNA: TGCGCCAGCAGTTCCGGGACAGGGTACACTGAAGCTTTCTTT; CDR3: CASSSGTGYTEAFF
length: 15; size: NA; V: TRBV2; J: TRBJ1-1; D: NA; DNA: TGTGCCAGCAAACCCCGGGAAAACTCGAACACTGAAGCTTTCTTT; CDR3: CASKPRENSNTEAFF
length: 16; size: once; V: TRBV7-7; J: TRBJ2-5; D: NA; DNA: TGTGCCAGCAGCTTAGGTGCGACGGCAGGACAAGAGACCCAGTACTTC; CDR3: CASSLGATAGQETQYF